This TCR beta chain was retrieved from a study of shared clonotypes between healthy human individuals (dated by TCRdb to between 2020 and 2021). General notes on the study: Two women and a few men aged 18 to 49 years were included in the cohort. Per donor, three plates each were used for CD4 naive and CD4 memory, two for CD8 naive, and one for CD8 memory. Blood TCR repertoires of five healthy adults were deeply sequenced to estimate repertoire size and the extent of clonotype sharing between individuals. To increase sequencing depth and limit assay-specific biases, TCR repertoire library preparation and sequencing were carried out by different laboratories using diverse techniques. Each donor's leukapheresis produced roughly between roughly 0.9 and 8.9 billion PBMCs.

About this clone itself: What this receptor recognizes is not known. The record has no base qualities; no much larger clone is one base away.

The CDR3 covers 20 residues, taking in both the cysteine and the phenylalanine. Only CDR3 DNA is held: 60 bases, read in frame from base 1. According to the germline V gene (reference sequence), CDR1 reads MNHEY and CDR2 reads SMNVEV. Cut back by 1 base and 10 bases, the V and J ends lie 29 bases apart. The donors were healthy, HIV-negative adults with no recently reported acute infections or vaccinations. Every donor was a Caucasian adult residing in Nashville, Tennessee, USA. CD4+ T cells were enriched through magnetic negative selection, after which naive cells were positively selected on CD45RA and the remaining negative fraction served as the memory subset. After blood collection by leukapheresis, PBMCs were isolated using Ficoll-Histopaque density gradient centrifugation and then cryopreserved in the vapor phase of liquid nitrogen. Analytical flow cytometry was used to check the purity and quantity of every magnetically sorted T cell population. Genomic DNA was isolated from every sorted fraction and measured by UV absorbance on a Nanodrop 2000c.

Results and caveats for the whole study, not just this receptor: Pairwise subsampling indicated that sequencing depth was expected to affect the degree of clonotype sharing among donors. The genetic and exposure-history diversity represented was limited by the small number of donors. Rarefaction of sorted-subset datasets indicated incomplete sequencing despite the large sequencing depth. Naive subsets generally had larger estimated clonotype richness than memory subsets did. Sampling was limited to blood, and TCR repertoires in tissue likely differ from TCR repertoires in blood. Higher generation probabilities were observed for clonotypes shared by all four sorted-subset donors than for non-shared clonotypes. Across four donors, around 5.4% of naive CD4, roughly 3.4% of naive CD8, approximately 2.5% of memory CD4, and over 0.35% of memory CD8 clonotypes were shared.

Using the deep immunoSEQ assay, TCR CDR3 regions were amplified from genomic DNA by multiplex PCR. For each cell subset, the extracted genomic DNA was distributed evenly across all wells of several immunoSEQ 96-well plates, and each plate served as one replicate. For sorted subsets, approximately 190 ng genomic DNA, equal to 30,000 to 35,000 T cell genomes, was loaded into each replicate PCR. Purified libraries were quantified with a Qubit 3.0 fluorometer, sized on a Bioanalyzer 2100, and re-quantified with the KAPA Library Quantification kit. Every immunoSEQ 96-well plate was sequenced on a dedicated single-read 150-cycle Illumina NextSeq 550 flow cell. The study's processing was this. The immunoSEQ output contained only junctional sequences without quality scores, so filtering could not match that applied to full-length reads. Sequences were annotated with PyIR, a Python wrapper for IgBLAST v1.9, and V/J genes and CDR3 were assigned using IMGT germline references. Reads were removed for weak V/J assignments (E-value above 1e-6), missing CDR3, stop codons, out-of-frame junctions, or ambiguous translated residues. V3J clonotypes were defined by identical inferred V gene, J gene, and CDR3 amino acid sequence. To compute the percentage overlap between repertoires, the number of shared unique clonotypes was divided by the size of the smaller repertoire. Richness of each repertoire was evaluated using RTK rarefaction, the Chao1 estimator, and Recon v2.1 estimates of unobserved clonotypes. For all TCRbeta clonotypes obtained by the gDNA method from four donors, generation probabilities were computed with OLGA. Here the immuneACCESS table is served through TCRdb, limited to in-frame sequences with V and J called. Missing clones are a known gap in these copies; in checked studies unresolved V genes cover under half, and the rest lacks a known reason. Clone size and the V and J calls come from that table; the DNA yielded D and trimming. The sample table holds around 2.3 million clones, of which approximately 94% were seen once. The top ten clonotypes cover 0.13% of the sample.

This TCR derives from a man aged 18 to 35 in good health. This chain joins TRBV27 to TRBJ1-6; TRBD1 is a possible D gene, resting on 5 matching bases. Sequences were obtained from naive CD4+ T cells sorted from blood. Sample cell subset or site, as interpreted from the label and publication: CD45RA+ positively selected. The CDR3 sequence is CASSLYPTDPVPIRRSPLHF. The bases are TGTGCCAGCAGTTTATACCCGACAGACCCAGTGCCGATACGTAGATCACCCCTCCACTTT.